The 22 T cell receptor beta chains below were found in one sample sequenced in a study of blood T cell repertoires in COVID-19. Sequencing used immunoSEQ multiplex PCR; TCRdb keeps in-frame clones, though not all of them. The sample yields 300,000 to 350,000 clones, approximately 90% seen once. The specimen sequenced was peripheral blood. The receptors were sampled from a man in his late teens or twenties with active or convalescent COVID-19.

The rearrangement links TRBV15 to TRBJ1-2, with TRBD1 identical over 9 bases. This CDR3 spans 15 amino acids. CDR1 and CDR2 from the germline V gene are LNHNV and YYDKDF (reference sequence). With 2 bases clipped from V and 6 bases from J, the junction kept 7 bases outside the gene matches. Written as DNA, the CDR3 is TGTGCCACCAGCAGATCCAGGACAGGGGAGGATGGCTACACCTTC. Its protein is CATSRSRTGEDGYTF.

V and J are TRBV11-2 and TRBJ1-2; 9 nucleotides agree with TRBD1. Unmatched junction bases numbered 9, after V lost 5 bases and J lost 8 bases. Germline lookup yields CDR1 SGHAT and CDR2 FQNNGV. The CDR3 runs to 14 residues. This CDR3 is CASSRRDRDGGYTF. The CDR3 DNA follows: TGTGCCAGCAGCAGACGGGACAGGGATGGAGGCTACACCTTC.

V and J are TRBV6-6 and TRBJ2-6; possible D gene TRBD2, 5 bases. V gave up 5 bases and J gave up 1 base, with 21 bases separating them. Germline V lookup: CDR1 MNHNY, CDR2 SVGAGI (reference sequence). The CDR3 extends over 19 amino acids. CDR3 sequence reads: CASSQTNIGIGSGANVLTF. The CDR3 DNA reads TGTGCCAGCAGTCAAACGAACATCGGGATTGGGTCTGGGGCCAACGTCCTGACTTTC.

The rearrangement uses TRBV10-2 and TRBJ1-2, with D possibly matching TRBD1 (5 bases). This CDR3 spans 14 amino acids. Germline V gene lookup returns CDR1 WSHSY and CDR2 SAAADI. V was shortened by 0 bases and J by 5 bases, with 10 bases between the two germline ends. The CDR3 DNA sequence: TGCGCCAGCAGTGAGTCGGGGACTTATTATGGCTACACCTTC. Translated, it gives CASSESGTYYGYTF.

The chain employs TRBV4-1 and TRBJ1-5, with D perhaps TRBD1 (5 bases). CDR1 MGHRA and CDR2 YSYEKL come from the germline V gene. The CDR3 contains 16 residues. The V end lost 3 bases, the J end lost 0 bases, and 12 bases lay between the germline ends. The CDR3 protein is CASSQGGGFSNQPQHF. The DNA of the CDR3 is TGCGCCAGCAGCCAGGGCGGGGGGTTTAGCAATCAGCCCCAGCATTTT.

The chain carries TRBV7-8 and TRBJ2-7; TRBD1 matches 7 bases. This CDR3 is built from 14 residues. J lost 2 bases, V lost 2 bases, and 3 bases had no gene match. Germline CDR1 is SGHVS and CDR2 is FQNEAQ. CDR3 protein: CASSLRGQAYEQYF. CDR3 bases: TGTGCCAGCAGCTTAAGGGGGCAGGCCTACGAGCAGTACTTC.

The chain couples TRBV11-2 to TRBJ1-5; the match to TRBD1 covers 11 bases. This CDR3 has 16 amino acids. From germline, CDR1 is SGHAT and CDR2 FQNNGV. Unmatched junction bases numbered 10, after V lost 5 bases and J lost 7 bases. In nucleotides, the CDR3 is TGTGCCAGCAGCACCGGGACAGGGGGTTTGGCCCAGCCCCAGCATTTT. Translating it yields CASSTGTGGLAQPQHF.

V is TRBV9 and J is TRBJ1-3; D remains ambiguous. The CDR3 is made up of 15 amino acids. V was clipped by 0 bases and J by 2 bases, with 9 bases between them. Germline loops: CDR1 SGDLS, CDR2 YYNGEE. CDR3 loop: CASSVGSTAGNTIYF. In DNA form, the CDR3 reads TGTGCCAGCAGCGTAGGGTCAACAGCTGGAAACACCATATATTTT. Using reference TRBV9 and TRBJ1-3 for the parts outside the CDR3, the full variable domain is DSGVTQTPKHLITATGQRVTLRCSPRSGDLSVYWYQQSLDQGLQFLIQYYNGEERAKGNILERFSAQQFPDLHSELNLSSLELGDSALYFCASSVGSTAGNTIYFGEGSWLTVV.

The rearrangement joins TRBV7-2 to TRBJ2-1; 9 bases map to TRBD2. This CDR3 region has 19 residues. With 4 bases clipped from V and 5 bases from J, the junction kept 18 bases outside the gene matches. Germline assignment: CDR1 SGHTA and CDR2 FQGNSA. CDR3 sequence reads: CASSSHSVYRREGHNEQFF. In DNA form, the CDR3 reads TGTGCCAGCAGCTCACACTCCGTATATAGGCGGGAGGGACACAATGAGCAGTTCTTC. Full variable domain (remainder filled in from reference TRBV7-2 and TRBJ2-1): GAGVSQSPSNKVTEKGKDVELRCDPISGHTALYWYRQSLGQGLEFLIYFQGNSAPDKSGLPSDRFSAERTGGSVSTLTIQRTQQEDSAVYLCASSSHSVYRREGHNEQFFGPGTRLTVL.

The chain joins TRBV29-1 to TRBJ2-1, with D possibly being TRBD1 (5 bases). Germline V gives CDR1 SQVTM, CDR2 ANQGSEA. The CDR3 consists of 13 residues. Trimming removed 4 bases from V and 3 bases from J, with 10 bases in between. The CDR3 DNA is TGCAGCGTTGGGGGCCTAGTCTACAATGAGCAGTTCTTC. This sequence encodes CSVGGLVYNEQFF.

For the CDR3, the DNA is TGCGCCAGCACCAATACAGGGGGCACTGAAGCTTTCTTT. This codes for CASTNTGGTEAFF. V gene TRBV5-1 combines with J gene TRBJ1-1; the match to TRBD1 covers 8 bases. The J segment lost 4 bases and the V segment lost 6 bases, leaving 5 bases of the junction unmatched. This CDR3 has 13 amino acids. Germline values: CDR1 SGHRS, CDR2 YFSETQ.

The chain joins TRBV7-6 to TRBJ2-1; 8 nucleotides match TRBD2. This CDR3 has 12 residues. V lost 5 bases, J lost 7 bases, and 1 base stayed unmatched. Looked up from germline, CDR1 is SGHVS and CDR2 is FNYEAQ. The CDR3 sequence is CASSRLANEQFF. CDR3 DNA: TGTGCCAGCAGCCGACTAGCGAATGAGCAGTTCTTC.

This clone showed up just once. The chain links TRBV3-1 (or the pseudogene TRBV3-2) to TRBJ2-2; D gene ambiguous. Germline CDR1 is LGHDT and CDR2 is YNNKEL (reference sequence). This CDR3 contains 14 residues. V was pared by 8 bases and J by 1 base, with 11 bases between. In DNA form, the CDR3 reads TGTGCCAGCTTAGAGGAAGGGAACACCGGGGAGCTGTTTTTT. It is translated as CASLEEGNTGELFF.

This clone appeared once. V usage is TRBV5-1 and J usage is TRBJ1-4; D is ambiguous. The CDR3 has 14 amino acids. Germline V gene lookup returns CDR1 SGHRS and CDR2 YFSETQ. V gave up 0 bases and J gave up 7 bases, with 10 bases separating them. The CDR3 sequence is CASSLVGESEKLFF. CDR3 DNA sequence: TGCGCCAGCAGCTTGGTCGGGGAAAGTGAAAAACTGTTTTTT.

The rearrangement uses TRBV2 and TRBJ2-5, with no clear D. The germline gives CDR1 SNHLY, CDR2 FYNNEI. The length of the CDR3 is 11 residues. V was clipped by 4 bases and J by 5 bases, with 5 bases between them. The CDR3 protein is CASSVVETQYF. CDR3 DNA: TGTGCCAGCAGTGTCGTGGAGACCCAGTACTTC.

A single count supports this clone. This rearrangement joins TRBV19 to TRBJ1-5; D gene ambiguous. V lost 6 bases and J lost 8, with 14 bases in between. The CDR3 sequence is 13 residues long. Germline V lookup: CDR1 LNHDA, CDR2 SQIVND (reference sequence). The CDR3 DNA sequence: TGTGCCAGTAGGAGAAAGAGGCTAGAGCCCCAGCATTTT. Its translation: CASRRKRLEPQHF.

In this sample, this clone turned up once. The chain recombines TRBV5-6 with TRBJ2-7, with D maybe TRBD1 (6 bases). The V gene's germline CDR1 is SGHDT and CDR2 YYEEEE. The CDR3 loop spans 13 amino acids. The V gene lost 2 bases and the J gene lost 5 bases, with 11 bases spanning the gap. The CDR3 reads CASSFAGAHEQYF. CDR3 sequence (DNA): TGTGCCAGCAGCTTTGCAGGGGCACACGAGCAGTACTTC.

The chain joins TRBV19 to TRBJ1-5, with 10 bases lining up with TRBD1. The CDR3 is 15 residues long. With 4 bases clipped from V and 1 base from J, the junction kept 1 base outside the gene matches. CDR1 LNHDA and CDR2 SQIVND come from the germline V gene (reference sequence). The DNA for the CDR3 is TGTGCCAGTAGTAAGGACAGGGGGAGCAATCAGCCCCAGCATTTT. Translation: CASSKDRGSNQPQHF.

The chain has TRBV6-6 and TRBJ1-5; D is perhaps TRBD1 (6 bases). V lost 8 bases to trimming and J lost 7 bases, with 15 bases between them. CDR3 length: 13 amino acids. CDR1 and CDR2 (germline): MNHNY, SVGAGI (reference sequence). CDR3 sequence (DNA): TGTGCCAGCTTCGCAGGGGCAGGGCAGCCCCAGCATTTT. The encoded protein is CASFAGAGQPQHF.

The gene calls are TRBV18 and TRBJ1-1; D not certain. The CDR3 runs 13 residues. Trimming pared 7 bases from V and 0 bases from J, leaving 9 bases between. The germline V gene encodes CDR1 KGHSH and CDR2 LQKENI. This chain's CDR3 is CASYRGMNTEAFF. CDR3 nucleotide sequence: TGTGCCAGCTATAGAGGGATGAACACTGAAGCTTTCTTT.

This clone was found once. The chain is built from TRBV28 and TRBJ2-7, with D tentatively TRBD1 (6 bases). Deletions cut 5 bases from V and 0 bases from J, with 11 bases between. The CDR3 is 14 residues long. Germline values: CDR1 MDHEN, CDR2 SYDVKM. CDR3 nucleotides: TGTGCCAGCAGTCCCCCACAGGGCTCCTACGAGCAGTACTTC. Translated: CASSPPQGSYEQYF.

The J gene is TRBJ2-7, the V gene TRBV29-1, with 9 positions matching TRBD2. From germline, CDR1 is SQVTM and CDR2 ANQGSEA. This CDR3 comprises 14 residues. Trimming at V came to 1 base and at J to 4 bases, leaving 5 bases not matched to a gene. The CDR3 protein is CSVEGTSGSYEQYF. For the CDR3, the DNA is TGCAGCGTTGAAGGTACTAGCGGGTCGTACGAGCAGTACTTC.